This entry features one TCR beta chain sequence. The data originate from a study of T cell responses to AZD1222 COVID-19 vaccine. The germline gives CDR1 SGDLS, CDR2 YYNGEE. V was shortened by 2 bases and J by 0 bases, with 9 bases between the two germline ends. This CDR3 spans 14 amino acids. Generated by immunoSEQ multiplex PCR, the TCRdb table keeps only in-frame clones and is missing some. The table shows around 140,000 clones, with 90% occurring only once. The source material was peripheral blood, sampled on day 0 of AZD1222 vaccination. This chain uses TRBV9 with TRBJ2-7; D not certain. This receptor was taken from an adult in good health. The CDR3 loop is CASSVMGSSYEQYF. The DNA of the CDR3 is TGTGCCAGCAGCGTGATGGGGTCCTCCTACGAGCAGTACTTC.